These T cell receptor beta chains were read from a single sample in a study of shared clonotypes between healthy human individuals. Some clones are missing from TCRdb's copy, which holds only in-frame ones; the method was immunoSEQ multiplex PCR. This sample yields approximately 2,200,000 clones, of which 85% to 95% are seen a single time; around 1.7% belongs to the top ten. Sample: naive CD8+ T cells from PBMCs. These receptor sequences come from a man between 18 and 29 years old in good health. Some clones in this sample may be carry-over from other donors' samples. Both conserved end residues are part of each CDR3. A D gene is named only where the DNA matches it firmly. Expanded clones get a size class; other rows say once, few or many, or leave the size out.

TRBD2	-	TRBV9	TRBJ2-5	CASSVGVGRESGTQYF	TGTGCCAGCAGCGTAGGGGTCGGGCGGGAGTCCGGGACCCAGTACTTC
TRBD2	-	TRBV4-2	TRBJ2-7	CASSQDPKREGPYEQYF	TGTGCCAGCAGCCAAGATCCGAAGCGGGAGGGGCCCTACGAGCAGTACTTC
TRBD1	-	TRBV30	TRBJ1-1	CAWSFHPTGGSTEAFF	TGTGCCTGGAGTTTCCACCCGACAGGGGGAAGCACTGAAGCTTTCTTT
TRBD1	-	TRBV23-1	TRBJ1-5	CASSQTRQGVQPQHF	TGCGCCAGCAGTCAAACAAGACAGGGCGTGCAGCCCCAGCATTTT
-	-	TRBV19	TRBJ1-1	CASSPGLYTEAFF	TGTGCCAGTAGTCCTGGTTTATACACTGAAGCTTTCTTT
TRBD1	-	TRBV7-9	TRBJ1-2	CASSSRDRLDYGYTF	TGTGCCAGCAGCTCCCGGGACAGGTTGGACTATGGCTACACCTTC
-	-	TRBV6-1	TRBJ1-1	CASSEATVMNTEAFF	TGTGCCAGCAGTGAAGCAACAGTAATGAACACTGAAGCTTTCTTT
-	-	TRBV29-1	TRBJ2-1	CSVERDPGPYNEQFF	TGCAGCGTTGAAAGGGACCCTGGGCCCTACAATGAGCAGTTCTTC
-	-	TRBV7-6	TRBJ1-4	CASSSGAGKLFF	TGTGCCAGCAGCTCAGGGGCCGGAAAACTGTTTTTT
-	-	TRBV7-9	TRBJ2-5	CASTGSGETQYF	TGTGCCAGCACGGGGTCGGGGGAGACCCAGTACTTC
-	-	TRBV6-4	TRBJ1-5	CASTSVGNQPQHF	TGTGCCAGCACATCGGTAGGGAATCAGCCCCAGCATTTT
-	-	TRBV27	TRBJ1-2	CASSFTGTNYGYTF	TGTGCCAGCAGTTTTACGGGAACTAACTATGGCTACACCTTC
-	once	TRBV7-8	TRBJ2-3	CASSSIREDTQYF	TGTGCCAGCAGCTCCATCCGGGAGGATACGCAGTATTTT
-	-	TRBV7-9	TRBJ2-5	CASSLYQGAKETQYF	TGTGCCAGCAGCTTATACCAGGGCGCAAAAGAGACCCAGTACTTC
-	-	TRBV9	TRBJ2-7	CASSAPGIREQYF	TGTGCCAGCAGCGCCCCAGGGATTAGGGAGCAGTACTTC
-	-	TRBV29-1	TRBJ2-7	CSVEDLQGGIGEQYF	TGCAGCGTTGAAGATCTCCAGGGGGGGATCGGCGAGCAGTACTTC
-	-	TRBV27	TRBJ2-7	CASSLAPAYEQYF	TGTGCCAGCAGTTTGGCTCCGGCCTACGAGCAGTACTTC
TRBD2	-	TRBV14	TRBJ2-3	CASRAAGSTDTQYF	TGTGCCAGCAGGGCAGCGGGGAGCACAGATACGCAGTATTTT
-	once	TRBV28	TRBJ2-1	CASSFGLSSVNNEQFF	TGTGCCAGCAGTTTCGGGTTGTCTAGCGTGAACAATGAGCAGTTCTTC
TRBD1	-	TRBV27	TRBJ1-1	CASRQGGNSAEAFF	TGTGCCAGTCGACAGGGAGGTAATAGCGCTGAAGCTTTCTTT
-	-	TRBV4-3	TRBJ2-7	CASSQETGLPYEQYF	TGCGCCAGCAGCCAAGAAACCGGGCTACCCTACGAGCAGTACTTC
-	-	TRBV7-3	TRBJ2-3	CASSLGGATDTQYF	TGTGCCAGCAGCTTAGGAGGCGCGACAGATACGCAGTATTTT
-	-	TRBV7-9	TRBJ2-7	CASSLSFVGAPYEQYF	TGTGCCAGCAGCTTGTCTTTCGTGGGTGCCCCTTACGAGCAGTACTTC
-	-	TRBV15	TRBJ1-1	CATMAGRTPEAFF	TGTGCCACTATGGCAGGGCGTACCCCTGAGGCTTTCTTT
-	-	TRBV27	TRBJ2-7	CASSASGTELTYEQYF	TGTGCCAGCAGTGCATCCGGGACCGAACTAACCTACGAGCAGTACTTC
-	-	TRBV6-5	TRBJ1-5	CASSYGAVNQPQHF	TGTGCCAGCAGTTACGGGGCCGTTAATCAGCCCCAGCATTTT
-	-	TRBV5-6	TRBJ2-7	CASRLVGVSEQYF	TGTGCCAGCAGATTAGTGGGCGTGAGCGAGCAGTACTTC
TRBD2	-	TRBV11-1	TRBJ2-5	CASSPSLAGRETQYF	TGTGCCAGCAGCCCAAGTCTAGCGGGAAGAGAGACCCAGTACTTC
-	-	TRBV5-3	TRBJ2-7	CARRRLRGVLSYEQYF	TGTGCCAGAAGGCGCCTAAGGGGGGTTTTGTCCTACGAGCAGTACTTC
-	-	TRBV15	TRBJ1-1	CATSWTRIPEAFF	TGTGCCACGAGTTGGACTCGGATCCCTGAAGCTTTCTTT
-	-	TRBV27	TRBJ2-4	CASSNQRGEAKNIQYF	TGTGCCAGCAGTAACCAAAGGGGCGAAGCCAAAAACATTCAGTACTTC
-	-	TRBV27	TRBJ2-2	CASSLRGPTGELFF	TGTGCCAGCAGTTTGAGAGGGCCCACCGGGGAGCTGTTTTTT